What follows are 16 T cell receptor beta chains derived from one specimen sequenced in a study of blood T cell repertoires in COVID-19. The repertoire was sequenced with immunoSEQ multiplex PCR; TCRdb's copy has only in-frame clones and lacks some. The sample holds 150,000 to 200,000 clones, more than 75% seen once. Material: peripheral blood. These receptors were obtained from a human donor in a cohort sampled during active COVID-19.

The CDR3 nucleotides are TGTGCCAGCAGCCCCCCCGGGACTCGGGACGAGCAGTACTTC. Its protein is CASSPPGTRDEQYF. This rearrangement joins TRBV9 to TRBJ2-7, with a tentative D call TRBD2 (6 bases). V was pared by 4 bases and J by 5 bases, with 16 bases between. CDR3 length equals 14 residues. CDR1 and CDR2 (germline): SGDLS, YYNGEE.

CDR3 sequence (DNA): TGCGCCAGCCACCCGAGCGAGAGCTCCTACGAGCAGTACTTC. This encodes CASHPSESSYEQYF. The chain couples TRBV5-1 to TRBJ2-7, with D unclear. Germline CDR1 is SGHRS and CDR2 is YFSETQ. Trimming shortened V by 7 bases and J by 0 bases, and 14 bases separated the two germline ends. This CDR3 has 14 amino acids.

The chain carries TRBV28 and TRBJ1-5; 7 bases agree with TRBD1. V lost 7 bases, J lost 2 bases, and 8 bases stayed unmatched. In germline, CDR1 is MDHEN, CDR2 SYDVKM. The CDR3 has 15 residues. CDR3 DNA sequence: TGTGCCAGCACACCTCCGAGGGGGCGCAATCAGCCCCAGCATTTT. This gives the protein CASTPPRGRNQPQHF.

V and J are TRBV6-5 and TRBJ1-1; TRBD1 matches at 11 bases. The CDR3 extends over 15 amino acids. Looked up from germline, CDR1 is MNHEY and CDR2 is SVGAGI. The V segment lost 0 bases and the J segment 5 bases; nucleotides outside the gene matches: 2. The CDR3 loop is CASSYSGDRGTEAFF. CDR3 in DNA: TGTGCCAGCAGTTACTCGGGGGACAGGGGGACTGAAGCTTTCTTT.

The CDR3 DNA follows: TGCGCCAGCAGCTTGGGTTCAGGGCCCACCGGGGAGCTGTTTTTT. It yields the protein CASSLGSGPTGELFF. The chain recombines TRBV5-1 with TRBJ2-2, with a possible D match to TRBD1 (5 bases). Germline V gene sequence: CDR1 SGHRS, CDR2 YFSETQ. V dropped 0 bases and J dropped 4 bases, with 10 bases sitting between them. The CDR3 runs 15 residues.

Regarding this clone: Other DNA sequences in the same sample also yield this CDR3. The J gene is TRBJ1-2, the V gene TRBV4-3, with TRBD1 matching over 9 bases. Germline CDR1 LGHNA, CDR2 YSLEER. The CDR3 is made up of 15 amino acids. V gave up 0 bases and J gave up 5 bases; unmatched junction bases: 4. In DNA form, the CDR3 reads TGCGCCAGCAGCCAAGATCCACAGGGGGCGTATGGCTACACCTTC. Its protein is CASSQDPQGAYGYTF.

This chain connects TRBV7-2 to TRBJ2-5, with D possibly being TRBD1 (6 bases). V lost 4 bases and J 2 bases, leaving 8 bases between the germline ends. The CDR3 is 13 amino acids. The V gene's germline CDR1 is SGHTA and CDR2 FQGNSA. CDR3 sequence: CASSYGQQETQYF. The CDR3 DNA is TGTGCCAGCAGCTACGGACAGCAAGAGACCCAGTACTTC.

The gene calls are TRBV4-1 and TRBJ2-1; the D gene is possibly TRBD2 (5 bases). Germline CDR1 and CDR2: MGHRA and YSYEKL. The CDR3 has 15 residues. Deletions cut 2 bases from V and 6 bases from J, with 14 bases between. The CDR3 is CASSQPSSGSNEQFF. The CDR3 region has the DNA TGCGCCAGCAGCCAACCTAGCTCGGGAAGCAATGAGCAGTTCTTC.

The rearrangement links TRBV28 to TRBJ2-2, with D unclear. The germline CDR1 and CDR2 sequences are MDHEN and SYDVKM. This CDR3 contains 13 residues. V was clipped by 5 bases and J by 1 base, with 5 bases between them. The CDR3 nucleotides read TGTGCCAGCAGTCTACTGAACACCGGGGAGCTGTTTTTT. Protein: CASSLLNTGELFF.

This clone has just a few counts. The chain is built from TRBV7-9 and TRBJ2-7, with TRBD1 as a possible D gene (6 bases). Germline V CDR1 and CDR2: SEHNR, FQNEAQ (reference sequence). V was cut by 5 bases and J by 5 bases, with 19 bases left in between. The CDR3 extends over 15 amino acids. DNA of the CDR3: TGTGCCAGCAGCGAGGGCAGGGGACGTGGTCACGAGCAGTACTTC. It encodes CASSEGRGRGHEQYF.

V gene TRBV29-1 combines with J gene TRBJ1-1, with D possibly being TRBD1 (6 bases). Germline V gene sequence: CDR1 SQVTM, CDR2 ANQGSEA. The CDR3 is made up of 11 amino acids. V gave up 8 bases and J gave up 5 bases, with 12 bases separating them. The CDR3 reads CSTLQGTEAFF. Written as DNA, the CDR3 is TGCAGCACCCTACAGGGAACTGAAGCTTTCTTT.

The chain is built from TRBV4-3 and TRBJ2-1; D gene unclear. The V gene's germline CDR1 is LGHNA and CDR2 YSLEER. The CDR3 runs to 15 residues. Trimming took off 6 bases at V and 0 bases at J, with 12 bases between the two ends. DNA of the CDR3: TGCGCCAGCAGTCCAAGTTCTAGCTCCTACAATGAGCAGTTCTTC. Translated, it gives CASSPSSSSYNEQFF.

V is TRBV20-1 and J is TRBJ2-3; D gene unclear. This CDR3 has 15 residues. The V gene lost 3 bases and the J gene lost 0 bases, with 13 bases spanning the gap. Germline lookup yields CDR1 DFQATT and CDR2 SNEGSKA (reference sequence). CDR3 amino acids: CSASWPGSSTDTQYF. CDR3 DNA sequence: TGCAGTGCTAGTTGGCCGGGTTCTAGCACAGATACGCAGTATTTT.

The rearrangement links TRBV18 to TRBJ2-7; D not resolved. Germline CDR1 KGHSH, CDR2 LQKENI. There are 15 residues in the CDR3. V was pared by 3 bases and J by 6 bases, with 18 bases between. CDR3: CASSPVAVSLVEQYF. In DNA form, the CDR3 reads TGTGCCAGCTCACCGGTGGCAGTCTCCCTTGTCGAGCAGTACTTC.

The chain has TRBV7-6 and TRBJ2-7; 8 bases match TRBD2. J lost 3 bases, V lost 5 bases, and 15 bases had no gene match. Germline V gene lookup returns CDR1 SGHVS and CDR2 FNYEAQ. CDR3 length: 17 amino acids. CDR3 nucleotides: TGTGCCAGCAGCCTCGGTGGGTTCCGGGGGGGCGGCTACGAGCAGTACTTC. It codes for CASSLGGFRGGGYEQYF. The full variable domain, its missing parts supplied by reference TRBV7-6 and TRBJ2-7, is GAGVSQSPRYKVTKRGQDVALRCDPISGHVSLYWYRQALGQGPEFLTYFNYEAQQDKSGLPNDRFSAERPEGSISTLTIQRTEQRDSAMYRCASSLGGFRGGGYEQYFGPGTRLTVT.

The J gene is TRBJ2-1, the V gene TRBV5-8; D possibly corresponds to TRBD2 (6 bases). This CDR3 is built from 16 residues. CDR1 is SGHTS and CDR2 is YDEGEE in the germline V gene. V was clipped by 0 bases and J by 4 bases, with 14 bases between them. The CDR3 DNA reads TGTGCCAGCAGCTTGGTTGGCCGGGGGAAATACAATGAGCAGTTCTTC. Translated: CASSLVGRGKYNEQFF.